The clone carrying this TCR beta chain was counted at least ten times. Via MiXCR, TCRdb re-called the 5' RACE reads, giving one row per CDR3 protein. The sample holds fewer than 20,000 distinct CDR3 sequences; about a quarter are singletons and the top ten take 30% to 35%. This entry is derived from a study of neurological immune-mediated disorders. Germline-derived CDR1 and CDR2 are MNHEY and SMNVEV (reference sequence). The germline V and J ends were trimmed by 0 bases and 4 bases, with 7 bases remaining between them. The CDR3 spans 14 residues. The V and J genes are TRBV27 and TRBJ1-5; D not resolved. The sample taken for sequencing was PBMCs. This sequence originates from a man in his fifties with HTLV-1-associated myelopathy (HAM/TSP). Here the CDR3 reads CASSLSPDNQPQHF. The CDR3 DNA follows: TGTGCCAGCAGTTTATCCCCGGATAATCAGCCCCAGCATTTT.